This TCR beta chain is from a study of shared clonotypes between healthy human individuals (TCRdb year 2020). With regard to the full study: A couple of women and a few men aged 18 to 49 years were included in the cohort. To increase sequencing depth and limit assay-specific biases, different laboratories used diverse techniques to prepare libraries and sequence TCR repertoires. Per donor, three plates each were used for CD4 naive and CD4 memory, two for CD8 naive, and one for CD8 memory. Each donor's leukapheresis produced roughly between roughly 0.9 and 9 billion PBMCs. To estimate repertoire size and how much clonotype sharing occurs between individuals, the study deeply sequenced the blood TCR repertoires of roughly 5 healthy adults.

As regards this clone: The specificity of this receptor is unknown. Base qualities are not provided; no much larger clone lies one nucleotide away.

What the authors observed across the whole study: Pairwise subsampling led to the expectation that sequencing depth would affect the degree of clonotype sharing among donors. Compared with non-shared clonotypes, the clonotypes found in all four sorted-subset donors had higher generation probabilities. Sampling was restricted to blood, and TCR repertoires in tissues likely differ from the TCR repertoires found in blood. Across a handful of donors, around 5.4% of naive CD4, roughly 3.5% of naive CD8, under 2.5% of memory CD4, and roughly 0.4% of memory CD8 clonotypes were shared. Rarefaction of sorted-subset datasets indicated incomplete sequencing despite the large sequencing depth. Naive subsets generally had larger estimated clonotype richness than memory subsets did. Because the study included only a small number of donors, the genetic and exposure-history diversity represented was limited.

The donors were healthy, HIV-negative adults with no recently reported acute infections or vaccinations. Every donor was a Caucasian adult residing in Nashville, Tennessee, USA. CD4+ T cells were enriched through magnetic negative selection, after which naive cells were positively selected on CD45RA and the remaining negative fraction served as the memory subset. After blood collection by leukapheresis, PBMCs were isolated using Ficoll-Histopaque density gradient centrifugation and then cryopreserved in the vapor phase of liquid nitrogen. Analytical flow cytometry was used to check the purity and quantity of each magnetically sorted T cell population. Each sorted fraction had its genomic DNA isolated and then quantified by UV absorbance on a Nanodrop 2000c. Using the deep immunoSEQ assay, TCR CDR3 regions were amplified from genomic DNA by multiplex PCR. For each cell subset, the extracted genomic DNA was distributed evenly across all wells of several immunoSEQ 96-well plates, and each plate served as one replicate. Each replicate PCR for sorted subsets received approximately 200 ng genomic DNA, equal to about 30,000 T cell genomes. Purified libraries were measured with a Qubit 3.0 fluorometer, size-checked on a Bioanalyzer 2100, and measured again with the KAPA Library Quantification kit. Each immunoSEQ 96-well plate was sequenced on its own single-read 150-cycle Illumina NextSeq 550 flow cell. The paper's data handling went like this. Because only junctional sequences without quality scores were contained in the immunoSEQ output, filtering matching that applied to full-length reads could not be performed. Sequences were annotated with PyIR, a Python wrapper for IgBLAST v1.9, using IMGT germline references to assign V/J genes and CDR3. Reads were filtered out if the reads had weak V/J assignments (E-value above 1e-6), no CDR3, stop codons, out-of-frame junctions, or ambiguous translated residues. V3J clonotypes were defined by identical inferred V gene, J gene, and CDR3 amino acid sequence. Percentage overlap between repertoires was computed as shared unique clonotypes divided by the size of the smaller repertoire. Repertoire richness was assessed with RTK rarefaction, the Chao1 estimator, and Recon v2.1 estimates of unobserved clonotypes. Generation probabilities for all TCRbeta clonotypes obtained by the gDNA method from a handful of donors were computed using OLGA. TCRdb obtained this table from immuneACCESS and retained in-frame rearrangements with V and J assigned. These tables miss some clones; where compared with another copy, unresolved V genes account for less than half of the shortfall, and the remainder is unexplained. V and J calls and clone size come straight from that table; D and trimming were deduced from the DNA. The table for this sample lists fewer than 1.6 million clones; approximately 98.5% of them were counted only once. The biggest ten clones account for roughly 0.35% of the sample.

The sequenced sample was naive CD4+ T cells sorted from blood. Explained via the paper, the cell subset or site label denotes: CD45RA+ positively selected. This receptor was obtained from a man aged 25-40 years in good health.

For the CDR3, the sequence is CATRGARRDTEAFF. In nucleotides, the sequence is TGTGCCACAAGGGGGGCTAGACGAGACACTGAAGCTTTCTTT. The chain employs TRBV10-3 and TRBJ1-1, with a tentative D gene TRBD1 over 6 matching bases. Reading from cysteine to phenylalanine, the CDR3 counts 14 amino acids. Only the CDR3 DNA is retained, 42 bases long and in frame from the first base. V and J are truncated by 10 bases and 3 bases respectively, leaving an intervening sequence of 18 bases. The germline V gene supplies CDR1 ENHRY and CDR2 SYGVKD.